The clone carrying this TCR beta chain was seen a few times. Antigen specificity is unknown. This entry belongs to a study of cytomegalovirus exposure and HLA in healthy donors. Findings and caveats of the study: In a later analysis, donors in an Asian-associated ancestry cluster reportedly had fewer N-insertions in productive TCRs than the cohort mean. A later analysis by the authors found several of the most significant clusters apparently linked to common viral pathogens.

The study sampled nominally healthy donors, though unrecorded immune exposures were likely. The length of the CDR3 is 16 residues. Trimming removed 0 bases from V and 2 bases from J; junction bases left unmatched: 0. Per the germline V gene, CDR1 is MNHNS and CDR2 is SASEGT. The study ran its PCR with 60 Vbeta and 13 Jbeta primers. Libraries were prepared by immunoSEQ multiplex PCR; TCRdb keeps only in-frame clonotypes and omits some of them. This sample has over 150,000 clones, with roughly 84% found just once. Source material: PBMCs. The clonotype was recovered from a boy under 10 years old in good health and CMV-seronegative. The rearrangement joins TRBV6-1 to TRBJ2-6, with 8 positions matching TRBD1. This CDR3 reads CASSEATGAGANVLTF. In DNA form, the CDR3 reads TGTGCCAGCAGTGAAGCGACAGGGGCTGGGGCCAACGTCCTGACTTTC.